The T cell receptor (beta chain) under discussion was sequenced for a study of T cell responses to AZD1222 COVID-19 vaccine. Sequencing was performed with immunoSEQ multiplex PCR; in TCRdb, only in-frame clones are kept and a portion is missing. The sample lists more than 85,000 clones, 91% occurring once. Study-wide points: White British people made up most donors, females outnumbered males, and clonal diversity was possibly underestimated. As reported, nearly half of all spike-specific TCRs target variant regions that are unmutated.

The CDR3 sequence is 15 residues long. The V and J ends lost 5 bases and 0 bases, in that order; junction bases with no gene match: 6. Per the germline V gene, CDR1 is SGHTA and CDR2 is FQGNSA. This clone was detected once. The target antigen is unknown. Sequencing used peripheral blood, obtained on day 0 of AZD1222 vaccination. The chain has TRBV7-2 and TRBJ2-7; 8 bases align to TRBD2. The clonotype originates from an adult in good health. This chain's CDR3 is CASSLSTSGSYEQYF. As DNA, the CDR3 is TGTGCCAGCAGCCTATCAACTAGCGGCTCCTACGAGCAGTACTTC.